This TCR beta chain was retrieved from a study of shared clonotypes between healthy human individuals. Turning to the study itself: CD4 naive cells filled three plates per donor, CD4 memory three, CD8 naive two and CD8 memory one. Points from the study as a whole: Generation of non-shared clonotypes was less probable than generation of clonotypes shared by all four donors.

Germline V gives CDR1 SNHLY, CDR2 FYNNEI. There are 17 residues in the CDR3. V lost 4 bases and J lost 4; bases outside the gene matches: 13. Worth noting for this clone: Its antigen is not identified.

The assay was immunoSEQ multiplex PCR, and TCRdb's table has in-frame clones only and misses some. Among 2.5 million or so clones listed, around 94% were seen once. The sequencing input was naive CD4+ T cells sorted from blood. The subset was: CD45RA+ positively selected. The chain recombines TRBV2 with TRBJ1-2, with TRBD1 matching over 9 bases. This receptor was identified in a man younger than 35 in good health. The CDR3 reads CASSALIPGQGSYGYTF. CDR3 coding DNA: TGTGCCAGCAGTGCCCTAATCCCGGGACAGGGATCCTATGGCTACACCTTC.